This T cell receptor beta chain emerged from a study of control samples from healthy donors and cancer patients. Here immunoSEQ multiplex PCR was the method, and the copy in TCRdb shows in-frame clones only, minus some. This sample has over 150,000 clones, with about 91% found just once. This CDR3 region has 14 residues. Germline CDR1 MNHEY, CDR2 SVGAGI. The V end lost 6 bases, the J end lost 2 bases, and 12 bases lay between the germline ends. The sequencing input was blood. This receptor was identified in a woman in her thirties or forties in good health. The chain couples TRBV6-5 to TRBJ2-3; D gene unclear. CDR3 nucleotides: TGTGCCAGCAGCCGTGTGGGCCCCACAGATACGCAGTATTTT. The encoded protein is CASSRVGPTDTQYF.